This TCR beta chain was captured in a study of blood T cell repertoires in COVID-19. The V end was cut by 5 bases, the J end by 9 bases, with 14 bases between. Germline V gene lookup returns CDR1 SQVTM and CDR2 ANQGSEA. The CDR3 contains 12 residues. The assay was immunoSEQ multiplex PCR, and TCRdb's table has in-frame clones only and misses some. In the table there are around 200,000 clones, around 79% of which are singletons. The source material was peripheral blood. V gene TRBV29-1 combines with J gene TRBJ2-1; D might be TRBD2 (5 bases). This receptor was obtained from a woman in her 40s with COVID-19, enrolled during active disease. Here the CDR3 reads CSVFPGEGEQFF. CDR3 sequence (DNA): TGCAGCGTTTTTCCTGGCGAGGGTGAGCAGTTCTTC.